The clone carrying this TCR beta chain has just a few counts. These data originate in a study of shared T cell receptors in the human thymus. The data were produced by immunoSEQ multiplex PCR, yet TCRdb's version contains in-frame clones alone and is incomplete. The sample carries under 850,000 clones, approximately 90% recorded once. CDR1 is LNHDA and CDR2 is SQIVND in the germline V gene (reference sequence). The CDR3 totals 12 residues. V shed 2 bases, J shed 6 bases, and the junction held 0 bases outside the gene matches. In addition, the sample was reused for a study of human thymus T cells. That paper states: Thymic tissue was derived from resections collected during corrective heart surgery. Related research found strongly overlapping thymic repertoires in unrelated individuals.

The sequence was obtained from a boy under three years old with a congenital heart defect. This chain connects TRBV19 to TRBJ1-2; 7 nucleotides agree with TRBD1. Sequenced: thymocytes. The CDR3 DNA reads TGTGCCAGTAGTATACAGGGGGATGGCTACACCTTC. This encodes CASSIQGDGYTF.